These 8 T cell receptor beta chains originate from one sample sequenced in a study of T cell responses to AZD1222 COVID-19 vaccine. Assay used: immunoSEQ multiplex PCR; TCRdb lists only in-frame clones, some missing. This sample has about 160,000 clones, with 91% found just once. Sample: peripheral blood, taken 28 days after the second AZD1222 dose. The source is an adult who received the AZD1222 COVID-19 vaccine.

The CDR3 sequence: CASSFDRVTGYGYTF. CDR3 in DNA: TGTGCCAGCAGTTTTGACAGGGTAACCGGCTATGGCTACACCTTC. This chain links TRBV27 with TRBJ1-2; TRBD1 aligns across 7 bases. Germline V CDR1 and CDR2: MNHEY, SMNVEV (reference sequence). Unmatched junction bases numbered 8, after V lost 3 bases and J lost 4 bases. This CDR3 contains 15 residues.

The chain combines TRBV11-3 with TRBJ1-2; D is undetermined. Germline V gene data show CDR1 as SGHNT and CDR2 as YENEEA. V was pared by 2 bases and J by 7 bases, with 8 bases between. This CDR3 contains 12 residues. CDR3: CASSLWGIGYTF. Here the CDR3 DNA reads TGTGCCAGCAGCTTATGGGGTATTGGCTACACCTTC.

The chain is built from TRBV18 and TRBJ1-1; 7 positions agree with TRBD1. The CDR3 totals 20 residues. V gave up 3 bases and J gave up 10 bases; unmatched junction bases: 29. CDR1 is KGHSH and CDR2 is LQKENI in the germline V gene. The CDR3 spells CASSPLGIRNRGKQASPAFF. In DNA, the CDR3 is TGTGCCAGCTCACCCCTTGGGATCCGAAACAGGGGTAAGCAAGCATCGCCAGCTTTCTTT.

V usage is TRBV7-9 and J usage is TRBJ2-2, with D possibly matching TRBD1 (5 bases). Trimming shortened V by 2 bases and J by 6 bases, and 13 bases separated the two germline ends. The CDR3 consists of 15 residues. The V gene's germline CDR1 is SEHNR and CDR2 FQNEAQ (reference sequence). The CDR3 nucleotides read TGTGCCAGCAGCTTACAGAGCCAGGGCGCCGGGGAGCTGTTTTTT. It encodes CASSLQSQGAGELFF.

This clone has only one observation. The chain is built from TRBV6-6 and TRBJ1-2, with D unresolved. Germline V gene lookup returns CDR1 MNHNY and CDR2 SVGAGI (reference sequence). The germline V and J ends were trimmed by 5 bases and 6 bases, with 7 bases remaining between them. This CDR3 contains 11 residues. CDR3 protein: CASSHGDGYTF. Here the CDR3 DNA reads TGTGCCAGCAGTCACGGGGATGGCTACACCTTC.

This sequence joins TRBV21-1 and TRBJ1-2; the table's TRBD1 call for D was not verified on the DNA. TRBV21-1 is a known pseudogene. This CDR3 contains 18 residues. The CDR3: CASSKGGRDRDGDYGYTF. DNA of the CDR3: TGTGCCAGCAGCAAAGGGGGCCGGGACAGGGACGGGGACTATGGCTACACCTTC.

The chain carries TRBV6-1 and TRBJ1-5, with TRBD1 matching over 7 bases. The V gene end was trimmed by 2 bases and the J gene end by 11 bases; junction bases not matched to a gene: 6. The germline V gene has CDR1 MNHNS and CDR2 SASEGT. The CDR3 runs 13 residues. The CDR3 loop reads CASSEKGAGAQHF. As DNA, the CDR3 is TGTGCCAGCAGTGAAAAGGGGGCAGGGGCCCAGCATTTT.

This chain's CDR3 is CASSSQSGGSGGAKNIQYF. The CDR3 region has the DNA TGTGCCAGTAGCTCCCAATCAGGAGGGTCGGGTGGAGCCAAAAACATTCAGTACTTC. The rearrangement uses TRBV19 and TRBJ2-4, with D possibly being TRBD2 (6 bases). The CDR3 covers 19 residues. Trimming left V 6 bases short and J 0 bases short, with 24 bases between. The germline CDR1 and CDR2 sequences are LNHDA and SQIVND (reference sequence).